Sequencing of this TCR beta chain was carried out in a study of T cells after yellow fever vaccination. Study-wide results and caveats: Some clonotypes were seen in both the CD4 and the CD8 compartments. These made up a small share and likely arose from convergent recombination.

There are 17 residues in the CDR3. V was pared by 6 bases and J by 4 bases, with 15 bases of the junction left unmatched. Germline values: CDR1 MDHEN, CDR2 SYDVKM. TCRdb analysed the 5' RACE reads with MiXCR anew, one entry per CDR3 protein. The data hold nearly 550,000 distinct CDR3 sequences, with roughly 21% observed a single time. As concerns this clonotype: Antigen: not known.

This chain links TRBV28 with TRBJ2-1, with 7 bases matching TRBD2. This specimen was PBMCs, taken 15 days after the yellow fever booster vaccination. This clonotype was obtained from a man between 25 and 39 years old who received the YFV17D yellow fever vaccine. CDR3 sequence reads: CASRPTSQASGYNEQFF. CDR3 sequence (DNA): TGTGCCAGCAGACCGACCTCCCAGGCTAGCGGATACAATGAGCAGTTCTTC.